The 12 T cell receptor beta chains listed next were all sequenced from one sample in a study of shared clonotypes between healthy human individuals. TCRdb keeps only in-frame clones here, not all; method: immunoSEQ multiplex PCR. Among roughly 1.4 million clones listed, approximately 98.5% were seen once. What was sequenced was naive CD4+ T cells sorted from blood. Subset defined: CD45RA+ positively selected. These receptors were collected from a man aged 30 to 39 in good health.

This rearrangement joins TRBV28 to TRBJ2-7; D gene ambiguous. The CDR3 spans 16 residues. Germline values: CDR1 MDHEN, CDR2 SYDVKM. The V gene lost 6 bases and the J gene lost 5 bases, with 23 bases spanning the gap. CDR3: CASRGRLGSTLHEQYF. CDR3 nucleotides: TGTGCCAGCAGGGGCCGTTTGGGGTCCACTCTCCACGAGCAGTACTTC.

The chain combines TRBV28 with TRBJ2-5; D gene ambiguous. Between the trimmed V and J ends, which lost 8 bases and 4 bases, there was a span of 11 bases. This CDR3 region has 12 residues. CDR1 and CDR2 from the germline V gene are MDHEN and SYDVKM. The CDR3 DNA sequence: TGTGCCAGCGGGGATTGGCCAGAGACCCAGTACTTC. It encodes CASGDWPETQYF.

This rearrangement joins TRBV20-1 to TRBJ2-1, with no clear D. Germline V gene data show CDR1 as DFQATT and CDR2 as SNEGSKA (reference sequence). The V end was cut by 6 bases, the J end by 12 bases, with 12 bases between. This CDR3 region has 10 residues. CDR3 DNA: TGCAGTGCCCGGACCCACCGGCAGTTCTTC. Its translation is CSARTHRQFF.

V is TRBV5-1 and J is TRBJ2-3; 10 nucleotides line up with TRBD1. The CDR3 length is 16 residues. Per germline, CDR1 SGHRS and CDR2 YFSETQ. The V gene end was trimmed by 4 bases and the J gene end by 4 bases; junction bases not matched to a gene: 9. Here the CDR3 DNA reads TGCGCCAGCAGCAACCCGACAGGGGGCGTCGCAGATACGCAGTATTTT. Encoded protein: CASSNPTGGVADTQYF.

The chain joins TRBV18 to TRBJ1-4, with 7 bases identical to TRBD1. CDR3 length: 14 amino acids. Germline V gene lookup returns CDR1 KGHSH and CDR2 LQKENI. V lost 2 bases, J lost 7 bases, and 4 bases stayed unmatched. CDR3 sequence: CASSPFDRVEKLFF. CDR3 sequence (DNA): TGTGCCAGCTCACCATTTGACAGGGTTGAAAAACTGTTTTTT. Full variable domain (outside the CDR3, taken from reference TRBV18 and TRBJ1-4): NAGVMQNPRHLVRRRGQEARLRCSPMKGHSHVYWYRQLPEEGLKFMVYLQKENIIDESGMPKERFSAEFPKEGPSILRIQQVVRGDSAAYFCASSPFDRVEKLFFGSGTQLSVL.

The rearrangement joins TRBV5-8 to TRBJ2-3; the match to TRBD2 covers 10 bases. Per germline, CDR1 SGHTS and CDR2 YDEGEE. The CDR3 is made up of 15 amino acids. V was clipped by 9 bases and J by 1 base; unmatched bases: 8. The CDR3 loop reads CATTSGVLGTDTQYF. As DNA, the CDR3 is TGTGCCACAACTAGCGGGGTTCTAGGCACAGATACGCAGTATTTT.

The CDR3 loop reads CASRTPETQYF. CDR3 sequence (DNA): TGTGCCAGCAGAACCCCAGAGACCCAGTACTTC. The rearrangement links TRBV6-1 to TRBJ2-5; D not resolved. Trimming cost V 6 bases and J 4 bases, with 6 bases left between them. This CDR3 is built from 11 residues. Per germline, CDR1 MNHNS and CDR2 SASEGT.

The gene calls are TRBV27 and TRBJ1-5; D is unclear. The CDR3 contains 13 residues. Trimming removed 0 bases from V and 5 bases from J, with 5 bases in between. Germline CDR1 is MNHEY and CDR2 is SMNVEV (reference sequence). CDR3 sequence: CASSLSLDQPQHF. The DNA for the CDR3 is TGTGCCAGCAGTTTATCGTTGGATCAGCCCCAGCATTTT.

The J gene is TRBJ2-1, the V gene TRBV7-9, with D perhaps TRBD2 (6 bases). Trimming shortened V by 5 bases and J by 2 bases, and 16 bases separated the two germline ends. The germline V gene encodes CDR1 SEHNR and CDR2 FQNEAQ (reference sequence). The CDR3 is 16 residues long. The CDR3 here is CASSGPAGSTYNEQFF. DNA of the CDR3: TGTGCCAGCAGCGGCCCAGCCGGGAGCACCTACAATGAGCAGTTCTTC.

Notes on this clone: Different DNA sequences within this sample yield the same CDR3. The chain employs TRBV7-9 and TRBJ2-3; possibly TRBD1 for D (5 bases). The CDR3 contains 13 residues. Trimming pared 4 bases from V and 1 base from J, leaving 6 bases between. CDR1 and CDR2 from the germline V gene are SEHNR and FQNEAQ (reference sequence). Written as DNA, the CDR3 is TGTGCCAGCAGCTCGACAGGCACAGATACGCAGTATTTT. Translation: CASSSTGTDTQYF. Full variable domain (rest looked up from reference TRBV7-9 and TRBJ2-3): DTGVSQNPRHKITKRGQNVTFRCDPISEHNRLYWYRQTLGQGPEFLTYFQNEAQLEKSRLLSDRFSAERPKGSFSTLEIQRTEQGDSAMYLCASSSTGTDTQYFGPGTRLTVL.

Of note for this clone: Other nucleotide sequences in the sample specify the same CDR3. The chain employs TRBV9 and TRBJ2-7; D gene uncertain. The CDR3 is 14 residues long. Trimming stripped 0 bases from V and 2 bases from J, with 9 bases between. CDR1 SGDLS and CDR2 YYNGEE come from the germline V gene. As DNA, the CDR3 is TGTGCCAGCAGCGTAGGTAGCAGCCCCTACGAGCAGTACTTC. Its translation is CASSVGSSPYEQYF.

This rearrangement joins TRBV2 to TRBJ1-2, with D uncertain. The germline V and J ends were trimmed by 3 bases and 3 bases, with 5 bases remaining between them. This CDR3 is 12 amino acids long. Germline CDR1 reads SNHLY; CDR2 reads FYNNEI. CDR3 sequence (DNA): TGTGCCAGCAGTGACGAATACTATGGCTACACCTTC. Translated, it gives CASSDEYYGYTF.